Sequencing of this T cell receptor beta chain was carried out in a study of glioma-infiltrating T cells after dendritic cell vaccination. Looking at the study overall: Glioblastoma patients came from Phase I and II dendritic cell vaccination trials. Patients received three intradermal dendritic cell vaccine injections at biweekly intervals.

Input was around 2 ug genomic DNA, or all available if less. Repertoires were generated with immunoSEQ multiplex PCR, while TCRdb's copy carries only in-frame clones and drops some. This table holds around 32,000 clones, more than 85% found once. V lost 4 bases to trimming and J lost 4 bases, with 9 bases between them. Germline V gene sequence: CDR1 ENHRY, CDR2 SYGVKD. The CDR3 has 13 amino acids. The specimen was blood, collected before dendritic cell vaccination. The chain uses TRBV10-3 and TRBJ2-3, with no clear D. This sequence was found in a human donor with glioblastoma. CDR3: CAISGIAADTQYF. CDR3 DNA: TGTGCCATCAGTGGTATAGCTGCAGATACGCAGTATTTT.